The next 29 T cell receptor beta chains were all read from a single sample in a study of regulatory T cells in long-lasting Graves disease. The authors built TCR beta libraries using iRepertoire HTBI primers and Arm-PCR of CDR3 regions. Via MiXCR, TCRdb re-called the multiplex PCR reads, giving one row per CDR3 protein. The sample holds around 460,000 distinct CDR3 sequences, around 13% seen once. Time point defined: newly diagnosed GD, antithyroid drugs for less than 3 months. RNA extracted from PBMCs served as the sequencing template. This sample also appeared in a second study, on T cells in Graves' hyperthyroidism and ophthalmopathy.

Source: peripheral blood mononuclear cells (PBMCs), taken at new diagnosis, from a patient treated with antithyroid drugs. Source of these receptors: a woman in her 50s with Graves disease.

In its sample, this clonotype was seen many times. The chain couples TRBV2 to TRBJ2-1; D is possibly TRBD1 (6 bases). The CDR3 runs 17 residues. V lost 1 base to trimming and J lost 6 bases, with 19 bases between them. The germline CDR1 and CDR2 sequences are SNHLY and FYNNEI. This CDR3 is CASSEGGPRAFSNEQFF. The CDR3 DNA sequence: TGTGCCAGCAGTGAAGGGGGGCCCAGGGCTTTCTCCAATGAGCAGTTCTTC.

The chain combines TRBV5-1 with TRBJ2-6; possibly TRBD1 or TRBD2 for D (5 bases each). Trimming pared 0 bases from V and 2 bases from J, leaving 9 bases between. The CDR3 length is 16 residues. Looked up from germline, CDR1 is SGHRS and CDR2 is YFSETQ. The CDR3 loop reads CASSLELGAGANVLTF. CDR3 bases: TGCGCCAGCAGCTTGGAATTGGGGGCTGGGGCCAACGTCCTGACTTTC.

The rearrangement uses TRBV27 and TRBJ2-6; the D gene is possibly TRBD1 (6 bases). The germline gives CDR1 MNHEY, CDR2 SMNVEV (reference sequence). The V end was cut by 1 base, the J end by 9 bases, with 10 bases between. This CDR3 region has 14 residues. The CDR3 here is CASSLLQGDNVLTF. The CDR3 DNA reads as TGTGCCAGCAGTTTATTACAGGGTGACAACGTCCTGACTTTC.

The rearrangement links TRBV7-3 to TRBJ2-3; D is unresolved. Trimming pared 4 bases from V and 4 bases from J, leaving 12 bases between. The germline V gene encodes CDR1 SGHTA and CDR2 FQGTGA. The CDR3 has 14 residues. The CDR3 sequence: CASSSNLGADTQYF. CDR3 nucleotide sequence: TGTGCCAGCAGCTCAAATCTGGGCGCAGATACGCAGTATTTT. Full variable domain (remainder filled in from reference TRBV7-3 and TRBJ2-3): GAGVSQTPSNKVTEKGKYVELRCDPISGHTALYWYRQSLGQGPEFLIYFQGTGAADDSGLPNDRFFAVRPEGSVSTLKIQRTERGDSAVYLCASSSNLGADTQYFGPGTRLTVL.

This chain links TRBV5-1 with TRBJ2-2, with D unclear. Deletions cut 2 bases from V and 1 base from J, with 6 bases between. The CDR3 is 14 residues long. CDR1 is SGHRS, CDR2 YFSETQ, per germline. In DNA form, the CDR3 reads TGCGCCAGCAGCTTACCGGGGAACACCGGGGAGCTGTTTTTT. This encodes CASSLPGNTGELFF.

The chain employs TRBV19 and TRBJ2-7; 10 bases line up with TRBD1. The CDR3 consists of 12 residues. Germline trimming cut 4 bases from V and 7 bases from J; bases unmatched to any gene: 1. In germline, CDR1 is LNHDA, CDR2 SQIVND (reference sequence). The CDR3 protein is CASSTGQGEQYF. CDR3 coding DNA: TGTGCCAGTAGTACGGGACAGGGGGAGCAGTACTTC. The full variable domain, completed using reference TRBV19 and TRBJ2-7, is DGGITQSPKYLFRKEGQNVTLSCEQNLNHDAMYWYRQDPGQGLRLIYYSQIVNDFQKGDIAEGYSVSREKKESFPLTVTSAQKNPTAFYLCASSTGQGEQYFGPGTRLTVT.

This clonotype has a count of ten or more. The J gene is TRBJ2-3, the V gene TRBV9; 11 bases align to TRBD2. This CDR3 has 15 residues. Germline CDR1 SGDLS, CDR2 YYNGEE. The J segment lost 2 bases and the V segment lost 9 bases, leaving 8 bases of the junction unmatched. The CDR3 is CATSSGRHATDTQYF. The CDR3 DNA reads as TGTGCCACTTCTAGCGGGAGGCACGCCACAGATACGCAGTATTTT.

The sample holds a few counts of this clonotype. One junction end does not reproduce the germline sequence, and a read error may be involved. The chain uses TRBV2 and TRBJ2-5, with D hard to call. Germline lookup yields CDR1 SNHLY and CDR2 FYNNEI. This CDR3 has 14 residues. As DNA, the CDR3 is TGTGCCGGCAGTGAAGCGCTTCGGGTGGAGACCCAGTACTTC. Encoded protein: CAGSEALRVETQYF.

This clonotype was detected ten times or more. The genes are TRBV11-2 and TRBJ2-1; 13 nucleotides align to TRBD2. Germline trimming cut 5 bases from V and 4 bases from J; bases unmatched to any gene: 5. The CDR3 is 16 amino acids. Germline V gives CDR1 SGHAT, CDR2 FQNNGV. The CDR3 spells CASSATSGRTYNEQFF. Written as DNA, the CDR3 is TGTGCCAGCAGCGCGACTAGCGGGAGGACTTACAATGAGCAGTTCTTC.

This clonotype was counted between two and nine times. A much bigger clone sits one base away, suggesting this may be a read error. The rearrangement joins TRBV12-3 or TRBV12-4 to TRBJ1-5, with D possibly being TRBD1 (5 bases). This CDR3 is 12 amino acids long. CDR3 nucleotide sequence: TGTGCCAGCAGTCCCGGGGGTCAGCCCCACCATTTT. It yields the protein CASSPGGQPHHF.

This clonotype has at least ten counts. Here the CDR3 reads CASSLMSQNTQYF. CDR3 DNA: TGCGCCAGCAGCTTGATGAGTCAGAATACGCAGTATTTT. The chain joins TRBV5-1 to TRBJ2-3; D uncertain. Trimming shortened V by 1 base and J by 7 bases, and 10 bases separated the two germline ends. CDR1 is SGHRS and CDR2 is YFSETQ in the germline V gene. This CDR3 comprises 13 residues.

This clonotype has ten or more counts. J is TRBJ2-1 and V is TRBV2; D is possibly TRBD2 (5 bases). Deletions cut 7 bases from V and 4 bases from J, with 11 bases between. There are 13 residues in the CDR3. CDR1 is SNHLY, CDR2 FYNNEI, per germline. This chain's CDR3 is CASNGNTYNEQFF. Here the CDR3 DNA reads TGTGCCAGCAACGGGAACACGTACAATGAGCAGTTCTTC.

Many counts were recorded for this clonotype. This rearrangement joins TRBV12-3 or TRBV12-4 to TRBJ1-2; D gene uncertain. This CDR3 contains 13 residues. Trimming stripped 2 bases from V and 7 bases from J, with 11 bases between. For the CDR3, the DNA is TGTGCCAGCAGTTTAAGAGGGTTCAGTGGCTACACCTTC. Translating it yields CASSLRGFSGYTF.

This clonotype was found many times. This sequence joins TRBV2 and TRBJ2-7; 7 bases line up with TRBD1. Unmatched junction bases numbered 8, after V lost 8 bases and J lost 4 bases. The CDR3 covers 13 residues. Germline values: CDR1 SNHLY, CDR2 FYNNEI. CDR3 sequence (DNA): TGTGCCAGCCACGGGACAGAAGAATACGAGCAGTACTTC. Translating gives CASHGTEEYEQYF.

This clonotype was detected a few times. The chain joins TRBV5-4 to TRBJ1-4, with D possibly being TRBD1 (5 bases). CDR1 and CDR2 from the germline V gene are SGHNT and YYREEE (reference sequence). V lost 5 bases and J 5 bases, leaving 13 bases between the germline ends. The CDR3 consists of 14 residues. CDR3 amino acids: CASRTQGGNEKLFF. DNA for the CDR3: TGTGCCAGCAGGACCCAGGGTGGGAATGAAAAACTGTTTTTT.

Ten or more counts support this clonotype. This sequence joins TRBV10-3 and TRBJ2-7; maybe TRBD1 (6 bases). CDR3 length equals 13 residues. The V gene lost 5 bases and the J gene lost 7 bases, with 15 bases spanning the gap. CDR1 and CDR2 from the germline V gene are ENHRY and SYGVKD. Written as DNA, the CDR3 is TGTGCCATCAGTAAACAGGGTTCGGGGGAGCAGTACTTC. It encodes CAISKQGSGEQYF.

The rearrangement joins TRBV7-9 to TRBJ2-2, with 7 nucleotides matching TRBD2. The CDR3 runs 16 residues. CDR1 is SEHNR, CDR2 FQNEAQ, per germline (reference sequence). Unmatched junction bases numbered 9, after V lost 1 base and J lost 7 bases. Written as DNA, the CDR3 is TGTGCCAGCAGCTTAGGACTAGCAGCCGTGGACGGGGAGCTGTTTTTT. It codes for CASSLGLAAVDGELFF.

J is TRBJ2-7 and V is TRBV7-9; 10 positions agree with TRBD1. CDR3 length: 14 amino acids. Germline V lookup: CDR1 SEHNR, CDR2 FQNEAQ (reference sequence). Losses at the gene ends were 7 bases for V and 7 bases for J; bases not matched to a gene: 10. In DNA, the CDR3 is TGTGCCAGCACGGTCGGGACAGGGGTGGGAGAGCAGTACTTC. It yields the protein CASTVGTGVGEQYF. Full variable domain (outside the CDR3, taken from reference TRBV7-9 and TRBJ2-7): DTGVSQNPRHKITKRGQNVTFRCDPISEHNRLYWYRQTLGQGPEFLTYFQNEAQLEKSRLLSDRFSAERPKGSFSTLEIQRTEQGDSAMYLCASTVGTGVGEQYFGPGTRLTVT.

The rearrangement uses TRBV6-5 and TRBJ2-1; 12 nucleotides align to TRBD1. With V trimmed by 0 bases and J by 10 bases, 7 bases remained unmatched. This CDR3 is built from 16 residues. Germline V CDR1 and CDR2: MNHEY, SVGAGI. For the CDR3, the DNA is TGTGCCAGCAGTTACTCTTCGGGACAGGGGGCGGAAGAGCAGTTCTTC. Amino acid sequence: CASSYSSGQGAEEQFF.

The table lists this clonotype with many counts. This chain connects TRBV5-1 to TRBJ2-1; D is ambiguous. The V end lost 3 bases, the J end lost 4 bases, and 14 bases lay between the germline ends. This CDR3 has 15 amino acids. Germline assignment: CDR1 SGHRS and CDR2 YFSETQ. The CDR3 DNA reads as TGCGCCAGCAGCTCCCCTGCCCTACAGTACAATGAGCAGTTCTTC. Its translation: CASSSPALQYNEQFF.

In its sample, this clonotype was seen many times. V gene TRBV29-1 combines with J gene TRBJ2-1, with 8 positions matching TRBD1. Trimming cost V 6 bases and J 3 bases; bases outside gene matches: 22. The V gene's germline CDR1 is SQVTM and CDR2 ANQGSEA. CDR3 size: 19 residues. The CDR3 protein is CSVRHGTGRFGAGYNEQFF. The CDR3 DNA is TGCAGCGTGCGGCACGGGACAGGCAGGTTCGGAGCGGGCTACAATGAGCAGTTCTTC.

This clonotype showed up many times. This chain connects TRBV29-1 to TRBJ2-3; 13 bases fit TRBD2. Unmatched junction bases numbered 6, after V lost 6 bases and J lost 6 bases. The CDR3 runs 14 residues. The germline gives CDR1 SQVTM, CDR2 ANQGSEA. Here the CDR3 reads CSVTSGRAMDTQYF. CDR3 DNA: TGCAGCGTCACTAGCGGGAGGGCCATGGATACGCAGTATTTT.

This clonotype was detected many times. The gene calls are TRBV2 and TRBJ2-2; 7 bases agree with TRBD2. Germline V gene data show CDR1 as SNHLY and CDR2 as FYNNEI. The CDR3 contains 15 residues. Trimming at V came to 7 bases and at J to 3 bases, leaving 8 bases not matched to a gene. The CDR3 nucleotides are TGTGCCAGCAATAACGCACGGGGGGACACCGGGGAGCTGTTTTTT. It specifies CASNNARGDTGELFF.

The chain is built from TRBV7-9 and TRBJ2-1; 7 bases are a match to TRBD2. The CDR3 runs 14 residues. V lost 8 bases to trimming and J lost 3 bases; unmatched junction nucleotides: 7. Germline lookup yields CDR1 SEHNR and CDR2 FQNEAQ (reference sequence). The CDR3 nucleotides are TGTGCCAGCGGCGCCGGACTAGACTACAATGAGCAGTTCTTC. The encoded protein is CASGAGLDYNEQFF.

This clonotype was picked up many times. CDR3: CASSFTGTGNQPQHF. Written as DNA, the CDR3 is TGTGCCAGCAGTTTCACCGGGACAGGGAATCAGCCCCAGCATTTT. The chain combines TRBV12-3 or TRBV12-4 with TRBJ1-5; TRBD1 aligns across 9 bases. The CDR3 extends over 15 amino acids. Germline trimming cut 3 bases from V and 4 bases from J; bases unmatched to any gene: 4.

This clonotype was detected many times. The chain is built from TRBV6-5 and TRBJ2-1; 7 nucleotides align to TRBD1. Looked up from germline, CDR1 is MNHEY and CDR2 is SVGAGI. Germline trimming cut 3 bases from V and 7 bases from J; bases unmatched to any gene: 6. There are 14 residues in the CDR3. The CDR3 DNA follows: TGTGCCAGCAGTTATTCGGACAGGTTGAATGAGCAGTTCTTC. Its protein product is CASSYSDRLNEQFF.

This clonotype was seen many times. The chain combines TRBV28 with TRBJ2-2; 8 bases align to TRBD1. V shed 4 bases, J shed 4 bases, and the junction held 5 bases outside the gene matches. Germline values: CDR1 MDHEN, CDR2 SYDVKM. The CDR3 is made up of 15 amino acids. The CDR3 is CASSWNTGGTGELFF. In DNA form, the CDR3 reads TGTGCCAGCAGTTGGAATACAGGGGGCACCGGGGAGCTGTTTTTT.

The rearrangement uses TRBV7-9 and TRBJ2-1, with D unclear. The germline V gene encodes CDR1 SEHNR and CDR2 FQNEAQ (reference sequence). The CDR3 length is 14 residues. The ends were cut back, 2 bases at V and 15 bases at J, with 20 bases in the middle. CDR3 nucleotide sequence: TGTGCCAGCAGCTTATCATTCGGCGTTGAGGATTGGTTCTTC. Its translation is CASSLSFGVEDWFF.

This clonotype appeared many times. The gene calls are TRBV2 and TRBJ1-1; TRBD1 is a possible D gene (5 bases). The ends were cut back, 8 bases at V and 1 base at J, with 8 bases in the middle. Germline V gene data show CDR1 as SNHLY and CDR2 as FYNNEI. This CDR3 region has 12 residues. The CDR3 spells CASPGQNTEAFF. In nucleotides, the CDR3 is TGTGCCAGCCCCGGACAGAACACTGAAGCTTTCTTT.